This T cell receptor beta chain was sequenced in a study of blood T cell repertoires in COVID-19. Study details: Material from acute and convalescent COVID-19 was sourced from the United States, Italy and Spain.

Original data processing: Amplifying reference gene primers gave estimates of nucleated cell counts. TCRdb keeps only in-frame clones here, not all; method: immunoSEQ multiplex PCR. V, J and clone size reflect that table, while D and trimming were determined from the DNA. The sample includes around 210,000 clones, approximately 85% of them seen just once. In germline, CDR1 is KGHSH, CDR2 LQKENI. J gave up 6 bases and V 4 bases, and 5 bases lay outside the gene matches. This CDR3 is 15 amino acids long. A Seattle source enrolled patients during active infection and followed them longitudinally. Sequencing used peripheral blood. The V and J genes are TRBV18 and TRBJ1-5; 11 nucleotides line up with TRBD1. This clonotype originated in a man in his forties or fifties with COVID-19, enrolled during active disease. CDR3 sequence: CASSLGQGAGQPQHF. The CDR3, as DNA: TGTGCCAGCTCACTAGGACAGGGGGCCGGTCAGCCCCAGCATTTT.